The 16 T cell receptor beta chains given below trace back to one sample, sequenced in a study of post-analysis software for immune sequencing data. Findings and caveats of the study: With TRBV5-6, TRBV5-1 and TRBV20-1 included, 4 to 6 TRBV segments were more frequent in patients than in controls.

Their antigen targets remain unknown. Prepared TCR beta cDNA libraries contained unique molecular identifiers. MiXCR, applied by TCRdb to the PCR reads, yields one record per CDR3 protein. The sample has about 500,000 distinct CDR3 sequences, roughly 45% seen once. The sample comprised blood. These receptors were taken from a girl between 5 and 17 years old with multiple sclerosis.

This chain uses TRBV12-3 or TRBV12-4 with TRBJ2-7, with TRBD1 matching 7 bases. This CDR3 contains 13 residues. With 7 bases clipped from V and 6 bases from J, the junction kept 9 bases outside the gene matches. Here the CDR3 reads CASNRDSGVEQYF. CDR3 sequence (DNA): TGTGCCAGCAACCGGGACAGTGGGGTCGAGCAGTACTTC.

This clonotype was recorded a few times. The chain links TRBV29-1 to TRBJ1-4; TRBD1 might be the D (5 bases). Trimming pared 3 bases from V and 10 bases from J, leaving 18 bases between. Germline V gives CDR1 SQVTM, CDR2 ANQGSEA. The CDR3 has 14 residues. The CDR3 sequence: CSVEIGAGKGKLFF. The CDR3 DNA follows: TGCAGCGTTGAGATTGGGGCGGGCAAGGGAAAACTGTTTTTT.

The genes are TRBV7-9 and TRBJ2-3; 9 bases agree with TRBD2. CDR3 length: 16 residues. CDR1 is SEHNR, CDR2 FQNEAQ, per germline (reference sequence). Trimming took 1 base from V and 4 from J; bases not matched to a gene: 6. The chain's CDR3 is CASSLVQREDSDTQYF. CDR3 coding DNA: TGTGCCAGCAGCTTAGTCCAGCGGGAGGATTCAGATACGCAGTATTTT.

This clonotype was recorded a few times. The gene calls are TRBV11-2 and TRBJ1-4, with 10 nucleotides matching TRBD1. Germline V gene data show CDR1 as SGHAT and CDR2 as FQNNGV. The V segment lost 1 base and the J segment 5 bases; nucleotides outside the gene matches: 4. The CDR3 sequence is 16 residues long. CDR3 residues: CASSLGDRGRNEKLFF. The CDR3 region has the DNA TGTGCCAGCAGCTTAGGCGACAGGGGGCGAAATGAAAAACTGTTTTTT. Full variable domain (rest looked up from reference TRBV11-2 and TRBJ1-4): EAGVAQSPRYKIIEKRQSVAFWCNPISGHATLYWYQQILGQGPKLLIQFQNNGVVDDSQLPKDRFSAERLKGVDSTLKIQPAKLEDSAVYLCASSLGDRGRNEKLFFGSGTQLSVL.

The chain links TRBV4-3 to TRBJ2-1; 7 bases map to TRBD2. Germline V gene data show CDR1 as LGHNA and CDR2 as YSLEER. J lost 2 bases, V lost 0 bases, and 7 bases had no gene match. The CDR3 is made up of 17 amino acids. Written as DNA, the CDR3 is TGCGCCAGCAGCCAAGAGGCAGCGGGATCGACCTACAATGAGCAGTTCTTC. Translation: CASSQEAAGSTYNEQFF.

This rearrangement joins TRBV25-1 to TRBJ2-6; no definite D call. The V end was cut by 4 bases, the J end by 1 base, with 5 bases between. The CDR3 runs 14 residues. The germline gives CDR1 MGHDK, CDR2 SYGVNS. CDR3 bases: TGTGCCAGCAGTGGCCCATCTGGGGCCAACGTCCTGACTTTC. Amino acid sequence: CASSGPSGANVLTF.

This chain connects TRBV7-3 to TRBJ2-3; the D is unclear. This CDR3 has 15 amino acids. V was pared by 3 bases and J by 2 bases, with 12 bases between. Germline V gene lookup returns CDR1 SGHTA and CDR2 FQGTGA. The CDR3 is CASSLNGGYTDTQYF. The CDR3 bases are TGTGCCAGCAGCTTGAACGGCGGATACACAGATACGCAGTATTTT.

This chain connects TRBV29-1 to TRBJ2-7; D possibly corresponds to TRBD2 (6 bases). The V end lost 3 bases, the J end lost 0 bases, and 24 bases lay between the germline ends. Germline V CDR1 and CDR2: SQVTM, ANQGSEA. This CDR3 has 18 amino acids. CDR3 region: CSVDKRGLGGSPSYEQYF. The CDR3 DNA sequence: TGCAGCGTTGATAAAAGGGGACTGGGTGGGAGCCCCTCCTACGAGCAGTACTTC.

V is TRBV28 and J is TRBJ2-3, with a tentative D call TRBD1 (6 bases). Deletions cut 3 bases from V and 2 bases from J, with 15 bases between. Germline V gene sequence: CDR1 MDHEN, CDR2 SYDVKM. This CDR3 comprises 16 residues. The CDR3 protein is CASSLYRAIITDTQYF. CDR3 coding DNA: TGTGCCAGCAGTTTGTACAGGGCGATAATCACAGATACGCAGTATTTT.

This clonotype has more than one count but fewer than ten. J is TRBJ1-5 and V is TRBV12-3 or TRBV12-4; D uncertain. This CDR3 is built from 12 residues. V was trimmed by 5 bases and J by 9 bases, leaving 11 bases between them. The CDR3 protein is CASSPSSGPQHF. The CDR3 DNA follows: TGTGCCAGCAGTCCCAGCTCTGGGCCCCAGCATTTT.

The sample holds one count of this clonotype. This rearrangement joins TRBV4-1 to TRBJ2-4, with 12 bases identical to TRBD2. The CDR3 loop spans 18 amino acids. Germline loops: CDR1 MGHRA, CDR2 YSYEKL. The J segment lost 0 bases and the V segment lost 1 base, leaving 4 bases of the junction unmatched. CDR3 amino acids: CASSQGRTSGTAKNIQYF. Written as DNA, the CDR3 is TGCGCCAGCAGCCAAGGGCGGACTAGCGGGACAGCCAAAAACATTCAGTACTTC.

The chain's CDR3 is CASSPTSQGQGYTEAFF. The CDR3 DNA is TGTGCCAGCAGTCCGACCTCCCAAGGACAGGGGTACACTGAAGCTTTCTTT. This sequence joins TRBV27 and TRBJ1-1; 9 bases agree with TRBD1. CDR1 MNHEY and CDR2 SMNVEV come from the germline V gene (reference sequence). This CDR3 comprises 17 residues. The V gene end was trimmed by 5 bases and the J gene end by 3 bases; junction bases not matched to a gene: 13.

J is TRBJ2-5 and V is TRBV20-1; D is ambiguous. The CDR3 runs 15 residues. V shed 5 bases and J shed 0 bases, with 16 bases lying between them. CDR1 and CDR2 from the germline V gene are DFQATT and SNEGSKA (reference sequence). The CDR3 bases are TGCAGTGCTCACCTTTTGGGCGGAAACCAAGAGACCCAGTACTTC. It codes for CSAHLLGGNQETQYF.

The CDR3 DNA reads TGTGCCAGCAAGGGAGCGGGAGGGGTTGAGCAGTTCTTC. The encoded protein is CASKGAGGVEQFF. The V call is TRBV12-3 or TRBV12-4, the J call TRBJ2-1, with TRBD2 matching 10 bases. The CDR3 totals 13 residues. V lost 7 bases and J lost 9; bases outside the gene matches: 6.

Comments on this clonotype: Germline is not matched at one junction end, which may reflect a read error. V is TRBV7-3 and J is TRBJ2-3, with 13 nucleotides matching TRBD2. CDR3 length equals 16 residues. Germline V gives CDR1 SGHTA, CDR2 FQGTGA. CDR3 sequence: CAGSPGLAGVLNTQYF. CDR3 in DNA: TGTGCCGGCAGTCCTGGACTAGCGGGAGTATTAAATACGCAGTATTTT.

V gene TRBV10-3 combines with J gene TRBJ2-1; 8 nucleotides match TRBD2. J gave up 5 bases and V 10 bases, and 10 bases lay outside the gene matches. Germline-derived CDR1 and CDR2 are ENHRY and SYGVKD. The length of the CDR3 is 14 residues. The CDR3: CATVARRGDNEQFF. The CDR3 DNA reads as TGTGCCACCGTAGCACGGCGGGGGGACAATGAGCAGTTCTTC.